Listed here are 19 T cell receptor beta chains from one sample, sequenced in a study of blood T cell repertoires in COVID-19. Some clones are missing from TCRdb's copy, which holds only in-frame ones; the method was immunoSEQ multiplex PCR. The table includes roughly 87,000 clones, nearly 90% detected once. Sequenced sample: peripheral blood. These receptors all come from a woman aged 80 or over with active COVID-19.

The chain recombines TRBV10-3 with TRBJ2-7; tentative D call: TRBD1 (5 bases). The CDR3 consists of 11 residues. Germline V gene data show CDR1 as ENHRY and CDR2 as SYGVKD. V lost 6 bases, J lost 3 bases, and 6 bases lay in between. The CDR3 sequence: CAISQGYEQYF. CDR3 coding DNA: TGTGCCATCAGCCAGGGCTACGAGCAGTACTTC.

This chain connects TRBV6-2 or TRBV6-3 to TRBJ2-3; 9 bases map to TRBD1. Germline assignment: CDR1 MNHEY and CDR2 SVGEGT. V gave up 0 bases and J gave up 15 bases; unmatched junction bases: 4. The CDR3 is made up of 12 amino acids. The CDR3 coding sequence is TGTGCCAGCAGTTACTCGTGGGACAGGGAATATTTT. The encoded protein is CASSYSWDREYF.

V usage is TRBV6-5 and J usage is TRBJ2-7; 9 bases fit TRBD1. In germline, CDR1 is MNHEY, CDR2 SVGAGI. Germline trimming cut 6 bases from V and 4 bases from J; bases unmatched to any gene: 7. This CDR3 is built from 14 residues. CDR3 sequence (DNA): TGTGCCAGCAGCAAGGACAGGGGAAGGTACGAGCAGTACTTC. Its protein product is CASSKDRGRYEQYF.

The V gene is TRBV15, the J gene TRBJ2-7; TRBD1 agrees at 9 bases. CDR3 length: 16 residues. V lost 5 bases and J lost 3; bases outside the gene matches: 11. CDR1 and CDR2 from the germline V gene are LNHNV and YYDKDF (reference sequence). The CDR3 DNA follows: TGTGCCACCAGCCCCACCCTGGGACAGGGTAACTACGAGCAGTACTTC. Its translation is CATSPTLGQGNYEQYF.

Here the CDR3 reads CASSMSGRDEKLFF. CDR3 sequence (DNA): TGTGCCAGTAGTATGTCGGGTAGAGATGAAAAACTGTTTTTT. V is TRBV19 and J is TRBJ1-4; D call uncertain. Trimming took off 3 bases at V and 6 bases at J, with 11 bases between the two ends. Germline V gene lookup returns CDR1 LNHDA and CDR2 SQIVND (reference sequence). CDR3 length: 14 amino acids.

The J gene is TRBJ1-2, the V gene TRBV18; D not certain. Trimming stripped 2 bases from V and 0 bases from J, with 7 bases between. This CDR3 has 14 amino acids. Germline values: CDR1 KGHSH, CDR2 LQKENI. CDR3 protein: CASSPATTNYGYTF. The CDR3 nucleotides are TGTGCCAGCTCACCAGCCACTACTAACTATGGCTACACCTTC.

The V and J genes are TRBV19 and TRBJ2-2, with 12 bases that match TRBD2. This CDR3 has 18 residues. V gave up 10 bases and J gave up 5 bases; unmatched junction bases: 17. CDR1 LNHDA and CDR2 SQIVND come from the germline V gene (reference sequence). Written as DNA, the CDR3 is TGTGCCACCTCCCGGGTTTCACTAGCGGGAGGAGGGACCGGGGAGCTGTTTTTT. Translation: CATSRVSLAGGGTGELFF.

The V call is TRBV3-1 (or the pseudogene TRBV3-2), the J call TRBJ2-3; 12 bases map to TRBD2. CDR1 and CDR2 from the germline V gene are LGHDT and YNNKEL (reference sequence). The V segment lost 0 bases and the J segment 6 bases; nucleotides outside the gene matches: 7. The CDR3 loop spans 17 amino acids. CDR3 residues: CASSQDLLAGGADTQYF. Written as DNA, the CDR3 is TGTGCCAGCAGCCAAGATTTACTAGCGGGAGGTGCGGATACGCAGTATTTT.

V usage is TRBV21-1 and J usage is TRBJ2-3; the table's D call TRBD2 went unverified against the DNA. TRBV21-1 is described as a pseudogene. The CDR3 loop spans 18 amino acids. This chain's CDR3 is CASSKGLAGAPSTDTQYF. Here the CDR3 DNA reads TGTGCCAGCAGCAAAGGACTAGCGGGAGCTCCTAGCACAGATACGCAGTATTTT.

The rearrangement links TRBV6-2 or TRBV6-3 to TRBJ2-2; the D gene is possibly TRBD1 (5 bases). V was trimmed by 1 base and J by 5 bases, leaving 8 bases between them. The germline CDR1 and CDR2 sequences are MNHEY and SVGEGT. The CDR3 covers 14 residues. DNA of the CDR3: TGTGCCAGCAGTTACTTGGGGCCAACCGGGGAGCTGTTTTTT. Translation: CASSYLGPTGELFF.

This chain joins TRBV7-9 and TRBJ2-5; D is possibly TRBD2 (5 bases). The CDR3 loop spans 16 amino acids. The germline gives CDR1 SEHNR, CDR2 FQNEAQ (reference sequence). The V end lost 5 bases, the J end lost 2 bases, and 18 bases lay between the germline ends. This chain's CDR3 is CASSPHGKSGQETQYF. The DNA for the CDR3 is TGTGCCAGCAGCCCACACGGGAAATCGGGGCAAGAGACCCAGTACTTC.

The rearrangement uses TRBV5-1 and TRBJ2-1; 11 bases line up with TRBD2. Germline values: CDR1 SGHRS, CDR2 YFSETQ. This CDR3 has 19 amino acids. The junction had 12 bases not matched to a gene; V was cut back by 0 bases and J by 4 bases. The CDR3 bases are TGCGCCAGCAGCTTGGTGGGTAGCGGGAGGGACTATGAATACAATGAGCAGTTCTTC. As protein: CASSLVGSGRDYEYNEQFF. The full variable domain, in which reference TRBV5-1 and TRBJ2-1 provide the parts outside the CDR3, is KAGVTQTPRYLIKTRGQQVTLSCSPISGHRSVSWYQQTPGQGLQFLFEYFSETQRNKGNFPGRFSGRQFSNSRSEMNVSTLELGDSALYLCASSLVGSGRDYEYNEQFFGPGTRLTVL.

The chain carries TRBV3-1 (or the pseudogene TRBV3-2) and TRBJ2-5; D possibly corresponds to TRBD2 (5 bases). The CDR3 sequence is 15 residues long. V was shortened by 4 bases and J by 5 bases, with 17 bases between the two germline ends. Looked up from germline, CDR1 is LGHDT and CDR2 is YNNKEL (reference sequence). The CDR3: CASSLPRLRGETQYF. The CDR3 DNA follows: TGTGCCAGCAGCCTCCCCAGGCTCCGGGGTGAGACCCAGTACTTC.

The chain couples TRBV5-1 to TRBJ1-3; TRBD1 matches at 7 bases. The length of the CDR3 is 15 residues. CDR1 and CDR2 from the germline V gene are SGHRS and YFSETQ. Losses at the gene ends were 4 bases for V and 0 bases for J; bases not matched to a gene: 4. CDR3 sequence: CASSPGTVSGNTIYF. CDR3 sequence (DNA): TGCGCCAGCAGCCCCGGGACAGTCTCTGGAAACACCATATATTTT. The entire variable domain, with the rest obtained from reference TRBV5-1 and TRBJ1-3, is as follows: KAGVTQTPRYLIKTRGQQVTLSCSPISGHRSVSWYQQTPGQGLQFLFEYFSETQRNKGNFPGRFSGRQFSNSRSEMNVSTLELGDSALYLCASSPGTVSGNTIYFGEGSWLTVV.

The chain recombines TRBV28 with TRBJ2-3, with 7 bases matching TRBD1. The junction had 9 bases not matched to a gene; V was cut back by 5 bases and J by 4 bases. Germline values: CDR1 MDHEN, CDR2 SYDVKM. The CDR3 loop spans 15 amino acids. The CDR3 DNA sequence: TGTGCCAGCAGTCGAACAGGGGAAGGGGCAGATACGCAGTATTTT. This codes for CASSRTGEGADTQYF.

This clone was found once. CDR3 amino acids: CASSRKGDYGYTF. The CDR3 DNA is TGTGCCAGCAGCCGAAAGGGGGACTATGGCTACACCTTC. V is TRBV13 and J is TRBJ1-2, with D perhaps matching TRBD1 (6 bases). The V end was cut by 5 bases, the J end by 3 bases, with 10 bases between. CDR1 is PRHDT and CDR2 is FYEKMQ in the germline V gene (reference sequence). The CDR3 runs to 13 residues.

V usage is TRBV5-5 and J usage is TRBJ2-3, with 8 bases lining up with TRBD2. After removal of 3 bases from V and 2 bases from J, the junction contained 14 bases not matched to a gene. Per the germline V gene, CDR1 is SGHKS and CDR2 is YYEKEE (reference sequence). This CDR3 is 18 amino acids long. The CDR3 DNA is TGTGCCAGCAGCTCGGGGAGGGCGGGAGGCCGTTTCACAGATACGCAGTATTTT. Encoded protein: CASSSGRAGGRFTDTQYF. Drawing the rest from reference TRBV5-5 and TRBJ2-3, the complete variable domain is DAGVTQSPTHLIKTRGQQVTLRCSPISGHKSVSWYQQVLGQGPQFIFQYYEKEERGRGNFPDRFSARQFPNYSSELNVNALLLGDSALYLCASSSGRAGGRFTDTQYFGPGTRLTVL.

V gene TRBV18 combines with J gene TRBJ1-5; D is perhaps TRBD1 (6 bases). The CDR3 extends over 15 amino acids. Between the trimmed V and J ends, which lost 0 bases and 5 bases, there was a span of 11 bases. Germline loops: CDR1 KGHSH, CDR2 LQKENI. The CDR3 sequence is CASSPPGGGDQPQHF. As DNA, the CDR3 is TGTGCCAGCTCACCACCGGGCGGGGGCGATCAGCCCCAGCATTTT.

The CDR3 is CASSYALAGGQETQYF. CDR3 nucleotide sequence: TGTGCCAGCAGTTACGCACTAGCGGGAGGGCAAGAGACCCAGTACTTC. The chain couples TRBV6-5 to TRBJ2-5, with TRBD2 matching 13 bases. The germline gives CDR1 MNHEY, CDR2 SVGAGI. The ends lost 2 bases at V and 2 bases at J; junction bases unmatched: 2. This CDR3 contains 16 residues.